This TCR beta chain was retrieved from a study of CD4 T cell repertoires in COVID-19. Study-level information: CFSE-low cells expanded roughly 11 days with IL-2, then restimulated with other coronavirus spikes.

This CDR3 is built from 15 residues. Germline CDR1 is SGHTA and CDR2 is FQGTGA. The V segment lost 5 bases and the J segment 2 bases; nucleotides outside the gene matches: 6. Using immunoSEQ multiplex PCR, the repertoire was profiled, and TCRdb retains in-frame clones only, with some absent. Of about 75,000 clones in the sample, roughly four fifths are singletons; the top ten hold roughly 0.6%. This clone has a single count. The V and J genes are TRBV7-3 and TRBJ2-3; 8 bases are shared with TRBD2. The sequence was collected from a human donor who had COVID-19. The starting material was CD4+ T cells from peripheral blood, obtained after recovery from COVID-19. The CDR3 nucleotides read TGTGCCAGCAGCCTCCGGGGGGGACCCACAGATACGCAGTATTTT. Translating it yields CASSLRGGPTDTQYF. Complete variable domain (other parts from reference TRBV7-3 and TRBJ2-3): GAGVSQTPSNKVTEKGKYVELRCDPISGHTALYWYRQSLGQGPEFLIYFQGTGAADDSGLPNDRFFAVRPEGSVSTLKIQRTERGDSAVYLCASSLRGGPTDTQYFGPGTRLTVL.